The next 31 T cell receptor beta chains were all read from a single sample in a study of control samples from healthy donors and cancer patients. The method was immunoSEQ multiplex PCR; TCRdb's version includes in-frame clones alone and lacks a portion of them. This sample has around 100,000 clones; roughly 91% occur once, and the top ten carry approximately 8.3%. Sequenced material: blood. The receptor set was obtained from a man younger than 40 in good health.

This clone came up a few times. The chain recombines TRBV19 with TRBJ1-2, with D maybe TRBD1 (5 bases). V gave up 3 bases and J gave up 2 bases, with 13 bases separating them. The CDR3 runs to 15 residues. Germline lookup yields CDR1 LNHDA and CDR2 SQIVND (reference sequence). The DNA for the CDR3 is TGTGCCAGTAGTATGAAGGGGTGGCGAAACTATGGCTACACCTTC. It is translated as CASSMKGWRNYGYTF.

The chain uses TRBV6-1 and TRBJ1-2, with D possibly being TRBD1 (5 bases). Germline CDR1 and CDR2: MNHNS and SASEGT. V was pared by 2 bases and J by 8 bases, with 18 bases between. CDR3 size: 15 residues. The CDR3 protein is CASSETGTLTYGYTF. CDR3 in DNA: TGTGCCAGCAGTGAAACGGGGACCCTAACCTACGGCTACACCTTC.

The chain carries TRBV15 and TRBJ1-5, with D tentatively TRBD1 (5 bases). Trimming pared 8 bases from V and 0 bases from J, leaving 14 bases between. This CDR3 comprises 15 residues. CDR1 and CDR2 (germline): LNHNV, YYDKDF (reference sequence). The CDR3 region is CATAQGENSNQPQHF. For the CDR3, the DNA is TGTGCCACCGCTCAGGGAGAAAATAGCAATCAGCCCCAGCATTTT.

The chain is built from TRBV30 and TRBJ1-3; no reliable D call. The germline gives CDR1 GTSNPN, CDR2 SVGIG (reference sequence). V lost 2 bases, J lost 2 bases, and 7 bases lay in between. The CDR3 spans 13 residues. The DNA for the CDR3 is TGTGCCTGGAGTCCCGGGACTGGAAACACCATATATTTT. This gives the protein CAWSPGTGNTIYF.

The chain is built from TRBV7-3 and TRBJ1-1; TRBD1 matches 7 bases. V dropped 5 bases and J dropped 5; count of bases not matched to a gene: 11. The CDR3 has 15 residues. Germline CDR1 SGHTA, CDR2 FQGTGA. Here the CDR3 reads CASSRIDREWTEAFF. CDR3 DNA sequence: TGTGCCAGCAGCCGAATTGACAGGGAATGGACTGAAGCTTTCTTT.

The V call is TRBV7-9, the J call TRBJ2-5, with unresolved D. Per germline, CDR1 SEHNR and CDR2 FQNEAQ (reference sequence). Trimming took 5 bases from V and 5 from J, leaving 12 bases between them. The CDR3 covers 13 residues. The CDR3 sequence: CASSEPLTETQYF. In DNA, the CDR3 is TGTGCCAGCAGCGAGCCGCTTACGGAGACCCAGTACTTC.

The rearrangement uses TRBV24-1 and TRBJ1-2; D gene ambiguous. The CDR3 spans 14 residues. V lost 3 bases and J lost 5, with 12 bases in between. CDR1 is KGHDR and CDR2 is SFDVKD in the germline V gene. The CDR3 spells CATSDDQGLYGYTF. CDR3 in DNA: TGTGCCACCAGTGATGACCAAGGGTTATATGGCTACACCTTC.

In its sample, this clone was seen once. V and J are TRBV29-1 and TRBJ1-1; D remains ambiguous. CDR1 and CDR2 (germline): SQVTM, ANQGSEA. V lost 7 bases and J 8 bases, leaving 17 bases between the germline ends. The CDR3 is 12 residues long. CDR3 sequence (DNA): TGCAGCGCATCTAGGTGGCAGGAAGAAGCTTTCTTT. It encodes CSASRWQEEAFF.

The V and J genes are TRBV9 and TRBJ2-5; TRBD1 agrees at 9 bases. In germline, CDR1 is SGDLS, CDR2 YYNGEE. This CDR3 has 14 amino acids. V lost 4 bases to trimming and J lost 3 bases; unmatched junction nucleotides: 4. This CDR3 is CASSLGTGKETQYF. The CDR3 DNA reads TGTGCCAGCAGCCTAGGGACAGGGAAAGAGACCCAGTACTTC.

The chain has TRBV7-6 and TRBJ2-3, with TRBD2 identical over 12 bases. Losses at the gene ends were 5 bases for V and 1 base for J; bases not matched to a gene: 1. The germline gives CDR1 SGHVS, CDR2 FNYEAQ. The CDR3 has 15 residues. In DNA, the CDR3 is TGTGCCAGCAGCCGGACTAGCGGGGGCACAGATACGCAGTATTTT. Amino acid sequence: CASSRTSGGTDTQYF.

V gene TRBV10-3 combines with J gene TRBJ2-1; 12 positions agree with TRBD2. The CDR3 runs to 14 residues. The junction had 10 bases not matched to a gene; V was cut back by 10 bases and J by 9 bases. Germline lookup yields CDR1 ENHRY and CDR2 SYGVKD. The CDR3 nucleotides are TGTGCCACGGCGCTAGCGGGGGGGCCAGTTGAGCAGTTCTTC. It specifies CATALAGGPVEQFF.

V gene TRBV30 combines with J gene TRBJ2-7; TRBD1 agrees at 7 bases. The CDR3 is 14 residues long. J lost 4 bases, V lost 2 bases, and 8 bases had no gene match. The germline CDR1 and CDR2 sequences are GTSNPN and SVGIG (reference sequence). The DNA for the CDR3 is TGTGCCTGGAGTCCCGGGACAGAGATTTACGAGCAGTACTTC. This encodes CAWSPGTEIYEQYF.

The chain couples TRBV27 to TRBJ2-1, with D unresolved. V was trimmed by 5 bases and J by 9 bases, leaving 14 bases between them. There are 13 residues in the CDR3. CDR1 and CDR2 from the germline V gene are MNHEY and SMNVEV (reference sequence). DNA of the CDR3: TGTGCCAGCAGTATCCGGACCGTCGGTGAGCAGTTCTTC. Encoded protein: CASSIRTVGEQFF.

In nucleotides, the CDR3 is TGTGCCAGCAGTGACGCCATTACCTACGAGCAGTACTTC. It specifies CASSDAITYEQYF. The chain is built from TRBV12-3 or TRBV12-4 and TRBJ2-7; D gene uncertain. The CDR3 is 13 residues long. The V and J ends lost 5 bases and 2 bases respectively, with 10 bases between them.

The chain carries TRBV11-2 and TRBJ2-7; either TRBD1 or TRBD2 may supply D (5 bases each). The germline V gene has CDR1 SGHAT and CDR2 FQNNGV. Trimming left V 0 bases short and J 6 bases short, with 15 bases between. The CDR3 covers 15 residues. The CDR3 loop reads CASSLEAPYGGEQYV. CDR3 nucleotides: TGTGCCAGCAGCTTAGAAGCCCCCTATGGGGGCGAGCAGTACGTC.

This chain joins TRBV5-1 and TRBJ2-7; TRBD2 is a possible D gene (6 bases). CDR3 length: 15 amino acids. V was trimmed by 0 bases and J by 6 bases, leaving 16 bases between them. CDR1 is SGHRS, CDR2 YFSETQ, per germline. The CDR3 sequence is CASSLAGQPGVEQYF. The CDR3 nucleotides are TGCGCCAGCAGCTTGGCCGGGCAACCGGGGGTCGAGCAGTACTTC. The full variable domain, with the rest looked up from reference TRBV5-1 and TRBJ2-7, is KAGVTQTPRYLIKTRGQQVTLSCSPISGHRSVSWYQQTPGQGLQFLFEYFSETQRNKGNFPGRFSGRQFSNSRSEMNVSTLELGDSALYLCASSLAGQPGVEQYFGPGTRLTVT.

The V and J genes are TRBV27 and TRBJ2-7, with D possibly matching TRBD1 (6 bases). Germline V gene sequence: CDR1 MNHEY, CDR2 SMNVEV (reference sequence). The CDR3 is made up of 15 amino acids. V lost 2 bases and J 3 bases, leaving 14 bases between the germline ends. The CDR3 DNA reads as TGTGCCAGCAGTTTAACGTCGGGACAAATCTACGAGCAGTACTTC. Its translation: CASSLTSGQIYEQYF.

This clone was picked up a small number of times. This chain uses TRBV15 with TRBJ2-5; no definite D call. V lost 2 bases to trimming and J lost 4 bases, with 11 bases between them. This CDR3 spans 14 amino acids. Per the germline V gene, CDR1 is LNHNV and CDR2 is YYDKDF (reference sequence). CDR3 coding DNA: TGTGCCACCAGCAGACGGGTGACCGGAGAGACCCAGTACTTC. Residues: CATSRRVTGETQYF.

Concerning this clone itself: The germline gene is not matched at one end of the junction; a read error may be the cause. The chain has TRBV5-6 and TRBJ2-5; D is unclear. Germline V lookup: CDR1 SGHDT, CDR2 YYEEEE. This CDR3 is 11 amino acids long. CDR3: CASSLGRFYDF. Written as DNA, the CDR3 is TGTGCCAGCAGCTTGGGACGTTTCTACGACTTC.

The rearrangement joins TRBV2 to TRBJ1-5; possible D gene TRBD1, 6 bases. Trimming removed 8 bases at V and 2 bases at J, with 19 bases between. This CDR3 is built from 16 residues. Germline V gene data show CDR1 as SNHLY and CDR2 as FYNNEI. CDR3 nucleotides: TGTGCCAGCCATACGGGGGCCAGCCAGGGCAATCAGCCCCAGCATTTT. It is translated as CASHTGASQGNQPQHF.

The rearrangement joins TRBV4-3 to TRBJ1-3; TRBD1 is a possible D gene (6 bases). V lost 1 base and J lost 9, with 16 bases in between. This CDR3 has 15 amino acids. Germline V gene lookup returns CDR1 LGHNA and CDR2 YSLEER. For the CDR3, the DNA is TGCGCCAGCAGCCAAGTAGGGACATACGGGGGCACCATATATTTT. This sequence encodes CASSQVGTYGGTIYF.

CDR3 loop: CASSYQGRNYGYTF. The CDR3 DNA reads TGTGCCAGCAGTTACCAGGGAAGGAACTATGGCTACACCTTC. This chain connects TRBV6-2 or TRBV6-3 to TRBJ1-2; a possible D gene is TRBD1 (5 bases). Between the trimmed V and J ends, which lost 2 bases and 2 bases, there was a span of 9 bases. The CDR3 runs 14 residues. The germline gives CDR1 MNHEY, CDR2 SVGEGT.

V and J are TRBV7-7 and TRBJ1-1; a possible D gene is TRBD1 (6 bases). Trimming removed 5 bases at V and 1 base at J, with 23 bases between. The CDR3 spans 18 residues. Germline CDR1 is SSHAT and CDR2 is FNYEAQ (reference sequence). The CDR3 DNA reads as TGTGCCAGCAGCCCGGATAGACAGGTCATTTGGTCGAACACTGAAGCTTTCTTT. It is translated as CASSPDRQVIWSNTEAFF.

The chain carries TRBV5-4 and TRBJ2-7; D assignment may be TRBD1 or TRBD2 (5 bases each). The ends were cut back, 2 bases at V and 5 bases at J, with 20 bases in the middle. The CDR3 length is 16 residues. The germline V gene encodes CDR1 SGHNT and CDR2 YYREEE (reference sequence). The CDR3 region is CASSFDGGLFKDEQYV. The CDR3 DNA reads as TGTGCCAGCAGCTTCGATGGGGGTCTCTTTAAGGACGAGCAGTACGTC.

This rearrangement joins TRBV2 to TRBJ1-5; D remains unclear. Germline V gene lookup returns CDR1 SNHLY and CDR2 FYNNEI. Trimming removed 5 bases at V and 4 bases at J, with 9 bases between. The CDR3 spans 13 residues. CDR3 amino acids: CASSTGLNQPQHF. In DNA form, the CDR3 reads TGTGCCAGCAGTACGGGGTTAAATCAGCCCCAGCATTTT.

V usage is TRBV9 and J usage is TRBJ2-3; D unresolved. Germline assignment: CDR1 SGDLS and CDR2 YYNGEE. The V end was cut by 0 bases, the J end by 8 bases, with 10 bases between. The CDR3 spans 13 residues. CDR3 in DNA: TGTGCCAGCAGCGTAGGTGTAGTTAGTACGCAGTATTTT. The encoded protein is CASSVGVVSTQYF. The full variable domain, in which reference TRBV9 and TRBJ2-3 provide the parts outside the CDR3, is DSGVTQTPKHLITATGQRVTLRCSPRSGDLSVYWYQQSLDQGLQFLIQYYNGEERAKGNILERFSAQQFPDLHSELNLSSLELGDSALYFCASSVGVVSTQYFGPGTRLTVL.

The V call is TRBV4-1, the J call TRBJ1-2; D may be TRBD1 (5 bases). V was shortened by 1 base and J by 4 bases, with 7 bases between the two germline ends. The CDR3 extends over 13 amino acids. Germline CDR1 and CDR2: MGHRA and YSYEKL. The chain's CDR3 is CASSQGTTYGYTF. As DNA, the CDR3 is TGCGCCAGCAGCCAAGGGACAACCTATGGCTACACCTTC.

This rearrangement joins TRBV20-1 to TRBJ2-1; 7 nucleotides match TRBD2. There are 14 residues in the CDR3. Trimming removed 3 bases from V and 5 bases from J; junction bases left unmatched: 7. Germline CDR1 is DFQATT and CDR2 is SNEGSKA (reference sequence). The CDR3 spells CSASARLAHNEQFF. CDR3 sequence (DNA): TGCAGTGCTAGTGCCCGACTAGCTCACAATGAGCAGTTCTTC.

This clone has just one count. The chain recombines TRBV30 with TRBJ2-2; maybe TRBD1 (6 bases). CDR1 and CDR2 from the germline V gene are GTSNPN and SVGIG (reference sequence). The CDR3 length is 13 residues. Deletions cut 2 bases from V and 6 bases from J, with 10 bases between. CDR3 bases: TGTGCCTGGAGTCCACAGGGTGCCGGGGAGCTGTTTTTT. The encoded protein is CAWSPQGAGELFF.

This clone was counted a single time. The chain carries TRBV7-2 and TRBJ2-5; D might be TRBD1 or TRBD2, each matching 7 bases. CDR1 and CDR2 from the germline V gene are SGHTA and FQGNSA. The CDR3 has 14 residues. Trimming cost V 3 bases and J 4 bases, with 12 bases left between them. CDR3: CASSFQGGAETQYF. Written as DNA, the CDR3 is TGTGCCAGCAGCTTCCAGGGGGGGGCAGAGACCCAGTACTTC.

This clone was detected a few times. The V gene is TRBV5-5, the J gene TRBJ2-7; maybe TRBD1 (6 bases). Germline CDR1 reads SGHKS; CDR2 reads YYEKEE (reference sequence). CDR3 length: 14 residues. Between the trimmed V and J ends, which lost 2 bases and 0 bases, there was a span of 9 bases. The CDR3: CASSFSGHSYEQYF. As DNA, the CDR3 is TGTGCCAGCAGCTTCTCGGGACACTCCTACGAGCAGTACTTC.